The sequence of this T cell receptor beta chain was determined in a study of identifying expanded T cells in peripheral blood. A few counts support this clone. What it binds is unknown. Study conclusions and caveats: Differentially abundant clones: around 1.2 between replicates, 16.4 at about two weeks, 18 to 20 at four.

Generated by immunoSEQ multiplex PCR, the TCRdb table keeps only in-frame clones and is missing some. Of 90,000 to 100,000 clones listed, around nine tenths are singletons. The sequence was collected from a person aged 18 to 70 in good health. The sample taken for sequencing was blood.

The CDR3 DNA reads as TGTGCCATCAGAAACGCTGACACCATATATTTT. Its protein product is CAIRNADTIYF. The chain is built from TRBV10-3 and TRBJ1-3, with D hard to call. Per germline, CDR1 ENHRY and CDR2 SYGVKD. Trimming took 6 bases from V and 8 from J, leaving 8 bases between them. CDR3 length: 11 amino acids.